This entry lists 25 T cell receptor beta chains sequenced from one sample in a study of blood T cell repertoires in COVID-19. TCRdb keeps only in-frame clones here, not all; method: immunoSEQ multiplex PCR. The repertoire holds a few hundred thousand clones, with roughly nine tenths as singletons. The sequencing input was peripheral blood. These receptors all come from a woman aged 45-60 years with acute or convalescent COVID-19.

This clone was counted a single time. V is TRBV2 and J is TRBJ1-2; TRBD1 matches at 9 bases. J lost 8 bases, V lost 7 bases, and 11 bases had no gene match. The length of the CDR3 is 14 residues. Germline lookup yields CDR1 SNHLY and CDR2 FYNNEI. CDR3 nucleotide sequence: TGTGCCAGCACCCAAACACAGGGGGCCAAAGGCTACACCTTC. It translates to CASTQTQGAKGYTF.

The V gene is TRBV29-1, the J gene TRBJ2-2, with a tentative D call TRBD1 (5 bases). V was shortened by 6 bases and J by 6 bases, with 8 bases between the two germline ends. The CDR3 sequence is 11 residues long. In germline, CDR1 is SQVTM, CDR2 ANQGSEA. CDR3 sequence reads: CSVSGPGELFF. CDR3 in DNA: TGCAGCGTATCAGGGCCCGGGGAGCTGTTTTTT.

This clone has a handful of counts. V is TRBV2 and J is TRBJ2-7; TRBD1 might be the D (6 bases). This CDR3 region has 13 residues. Germline values: CDR1 SNHLY, CDR2 FYNNEI. V was cut by 10 bases and J by 3 bases, with 16 bases left in between. The CDR3 DNA follows: TGTGCCATCACCACAGGGAATATCTACGAGCAGTACTTC. Translation: CAITTGNIYEQYF.

This clone was seen a single time. DNA of the CDR3: TGCAGTGCTAGTACGGGGGGCTCTGGCTACACCTTC. Translated: CSASTGGSGYTF. This chain joins TRBV20-1 and TRBJ1-2, with D tentatively TRBD1 (6 bases). The CDR3 runs 12 residues. Germline V gives CDR1 DFQATT, CDR2 SNEGSKA (reference sequence). V was trimmed by 3 bases and J by 7 bases, leaving 12 bases between them.

CDR3 amino acids: CASSPTTLTQYF. The CDR3 region has the DNA TGTGCCAGCAGCCCGACTACGCTTACGCAGTATTTT. V and J are TRBV11-2 and TRBJ2-3, with a weak D call TRBD2 (5 bases). The CDR3 is 12 residues long. Germline CDR1 is SGHAT and CDR2 is FQNNGV. The V gene lost 5 bases and the J gene lost 8 bases, with 11 bases spanning the gap.

V usage is TRBV18 and J usage is TRBJ1-2; TRBD1 matches 7 bases. The V gene's germline CDR1 is KGHSH and CDR2 LQKENI. The CDR3 runs to 15 residues. The trim removed 3 bases at V and 4 bases at J, leaving 8 bases unmatched. The CDR3 sequence is CASSPEQGIGYGYTF. DNA of the CDR3: TGTGCCAGCTCACCGGAACAGGGGATTGGCTATGGCTACACCTTC.

This chain connects TRBV5-4 to TRBJ2-7, with TRBD2 as a possible D gene (5 bases). The CDR3 spans 14 residues. The germline CDR1 and CDR2 sequences are SGHNT and YYREEE (reference sequence). Between the trimmed V and J ends, which lost 4 bases and 3 bases, there was a span of 14 bases. The CDR3 nucleotides read TGTGCCAGCAGCGACGGGGTGCGGATCTACGAGCAGTACTTC. Its translation: CASSDGVRIYEQYF.

The chain has TRBV3-1 (or the pseudogene TRBV3-2) and TRBJ1-5; D call uncertain. Germline CDR1 and CDR2: LGHDT and YNNKEL (reference sequence). This CDR3 is 12 amino acids long. V was shortened by 3 bases and J by 7 bases, with 7 bases between the two germline ends. CDR3 residues: CASSHGQQPQHF. In DNA form, the CDR3 reads TGTGCCAGCAGCCACGGTCAACAGCCCCAGCATTTT.

The V call is TRBV6-6, the J call TRBJ2-5; TRBD1 is a possible D gene (6 bases). V lost 9 bases and J lost 2, with 13 bases in between. This CDR3 contains 13 residues. Germline CDR1 and CDR2: MNHNY and SVGAGI (reference sequence). Here the CDR3 reads CASRRGTQETQYF. CDR3 DNA sequence: TGTGCCAGTCGAAGGGGGACACAAGAGACCCAGTACTTC.

This rearrangement joins TRBV28 to TRBJ1-5; D gene uncertain. Germline-derived CDR1 and CDR2 are MDHEN and SYDVKM. The CDR3 has 15 residues. V lost 4 bases to trimming and J lost 7 bases, with 17 bases between them. The chain's CDR3 is CASSSLGGQLQPQHF. The CDR3 bases are TGTGCCAGCAGTTCCCTGGGCGGGCAGCTACAGCCCCAGCATTTT.

This rearrangement joins TRBV7-6 to TRBJ2-5, with no clear D. Germline V lookup: CDR1 SGHVS, CDR2 FNYEAQ. CDR3 length: 14 amino acids. The germline V and J ends were trimmed by 1 base and 1 base, with 7 bases remaining between them. This CDR3 reads CASSLVTTQETQYF. In DNA form, the CDR3 reads TGTGCCAGCAGCTTAGTCACTACCCAAGAGACCCAGTACTTC.

This clone was picked up a small number of times. The J gene is TRBJ1-1, the V gene TRBV12-5, with D tentatively TRBD1 (6 bases). The germline gives CDR1 LGHNT, CDR2 FRNRAP. Trimming removed 5 bases at V and 3 bases at J, with 16 bases between. The CDR3 is 15 residues long. DNA for the CDR3: TGTGCTAGTGGTGCCGTTATTGGGGGCCACACTGAAGCTTTCTTT. Translated: CASGAVIGGHTEAFF. The whole variable domain, filled in from reference TRBV12-5 and TRBJ1-1, reads DARVTQTPRHKVTEMGQEVTMRCQPILGHNTVFWYRQTMMQGLELLAYFRNRAPLDDSGMPKDRFSAEMPDATLATLKIQPSEPRDSAVYFCASGAVIGGHTEAFFGQGTRLTVV.

The chain links TRBV5-6 to TRBJ2-3; a weak D match, TRBD1 (5 bases). CDR3 length: 14 residues. In germline, CDR1 is SGHDT, CDR2 YYEEEE. Trimming left V 1 base short and J 3 bases short, with 9 bases between. Written as DNA, the CDR3 is TGTGCCAGCAGCTTGTATGGGGCAACAGATACGCAGTATTTT. This encodes CASSLYGATDTQYF.

This chain connects TRBV24-1 to TRBJ2-1; TRBD2 aligns across 9 bases. Unmatched junction bases numbered 11, after V lost 4 bases and J lost 8 bases. In germline, CDR1 is KGHDR, CDR2 SFDVKD. The CDR3 spans 16 residues. The CDR3 nucleotides read TGTGCCACCAGTGACCCAACTGCGGGGGGGATAGATGAGCAGTTCTTC. Translated, it gives CATSDPTAGGIDEQFF.

This rearrangement joins TRBV11-3 to TRBJ2-5; possible D gene TRBD2, 6 bases. Trimming pared 4 bases from V and 5 bases from J, leaving 17 bases between. The germline gives CDR1 SGHNT, CDR2 YENEEA. There are 15 residues in the CDR3. CDR3 DNA: TGTGCCAGCAGCTCGGGACTCCCCGGAGTGGAGACCCAGTACTTC. Encoded protein: CASSSGLPGVETQYF.

V is TRBV12-5 and J is TRBJ2-3, with 7 bases identical to TRBD1. V lost 1 base and J lost 3; bases outside the gene matches: 1. The CDR3 sequence is 14 residues long. The germline V gene has CDR1 LGHNT and CDR2 FRNRAP. The CDR3, as DNA: TGTGCTAGTGGTTTGGAGGGGGCGACAGATACGCAGTATTTT. Residues: CASGLEGATDTQYF.

The CDR3 is CASSPVLRAGGNQPQHF. The CDR3 nucleotides are TGTGCCAGCTCACCTGTCCTCCGGGCGGGTGGCAATCAGCCCCAGCATTTT. The chain joins TRBV18 to TRBJ1-5; D is uncertain. The CDR3 covers 17 residues. The V end was cut by 3 bases, the J end by 2 bases, with 17 bases between. Looked up from germline, CDR1 is KGHSH and CDR2 is LQKENI. Full variable domain (rest looked up from reference TRBV18 and TRBJ1-5): NAGVMQNPRHLVRRRGQEARLRCSPMKGHSHVYWYRQLPEEGLKFMVYLQKENIIDESGMPKERFSAEFPKEGPSILRIQQVVRGDSAAYFCASSPVLRAGGNQPQHFGDGTRLSIL.

The rearrangement uses TRBV29-1 and TRBJ2-4, with D perhaps matching TRBD2 (7 bases). The CDR3 covers 15 residues. Trimming stripped 0 bases from V and 11 bases from J, with 20 bases between. CDR1 and CDR2 (germline): SQVTM, ANQGSEA. CDR3 sequence (DNA): TGCAGCGTTGAAGATCGGAAGGGGGGGCGAGTTGTTCAGTACTTC. It specifies CSVEDRKGGRVVQYF.

The chain links TRBV10-3 to TRBJ2-7, with a possible D match to TRBD1 (6 bases). Germline CDR1 and CDR2: ENHRY and SYGVKD. Trimming removed 10 bases from V and 3 bases from J, with 13 bases in between. The CDR3 totals 12 residues. For the CDR3, the DNA is TGTGCCACGGCAGGGGTGGACTACGAGCAGTACTTC. The encoded protein is CATAGVDYEQYF.

The chain carries TRBV2 and TRBJ2-2; TRBD1 matches at 7 bases. After removal of 4 bases from V and 2 bases from J, the junction contained 4 bases not matched to a gene. The CDR3 contains 15 residues. Germline V CDR1 and CDR2: SNHLY, FYNNEI. The CDR3 sequence is CASSVQGVNTGELFF. The CDR3 region has the DNA TGTGCCAGCAGTGTGCAGGGGGTTAACACCGGGGAGCTGTTTTTT.

A few counts support this clone. The rearrangement uses TRBV7-2 and TRBJ2-3; D not certain. CDR1 is SGHTA, CDR2 FQGNSA, per germline. Trimming took off 2 bases at V and 2 bases at J, with 5 bases between the two ends. The CDR3 is 13 residues long. The CDR3 protein is CASSLPVTDTQYF. CDR3 DNA sequence: TGTGCCAGCAGCTTACCGGTCACAGATACGCAGTATTTT.

The rearrangement joins TRBV29-1 to TRBJ2-7, with D unclear. Germline assignment: CDR1 SQVTM and CDR2 ANQGSEA. With 3 bases removed from V and 3 bases from J, the gap between germline ends came to 21 bases. This CDR3 is built from 16 residues. CDR3 in DNA: TGCAGCGTTGACTTTAAGCCGCCCCCCACCGACTACGAGCAGTACTTC. Its translation: CSVDFKPPPTDYEQYF.

V is TRBV5-4 and J is TRBJ1-3; unclear D gene. V lost 4 bases to trimming and J lost 0 bases, with 14 bases between them. The CDR3 length is 16 residues. Per the germline V gene, CDR1 is SGHNT and CDR2 is YYREEE (reference sequence). CDR3 loop: CASSHATASSGNTIYF. The CDR3 DNA reads TGTGCCAGCAGCCATGCGACTGCCAGCTCTGGAAACACCATATATTTT.

This chain joins TRBV30 and TRBJ2-3; 8 nucleotides match TRBD2. Germline V gene lookup returns CDR1 GTSNPN and CDR2 SVGIG (reference sequence). V gave up 8 bases and J gave up 0 bases; unmatched junction bases: 4. The CDR3 is made up of 13 amino acids. In DNA form, the CDR3 reads TGTGCCGGGGAGCGGGAGAGCACAGATACGCAGTATTTT. Its protein product is CAGERESTDTQYF.

CDR3 residues: CASSSAGGTYNEQFF. The CDR3 DNA follows: TGTGCCAGCAGCTCAGCGGGAGGGACCTACAATGAGCAGTTCTTC. The rearrangement uses TRBV5-4 and TRBJ2-1, with TRBD2 matching 10 bases. Per germline, CDR1 SGHNT and CDR2 YYREEE (reference sequence). The CDR3 contains 15 residues. The V and J ends lost 3 bases and 2 bases, in that order; junction bases with no gene match: 2.